The text below deals with one T cell receptor (beta chain). Antigen unknown. The data belong to a study of cytomegalovirus exposure and HLA in healthy donors. Trimming left V 7 bases short and J 5 bases short, with 12 bases between. The CDR3 extends over 11 amino acids. Germline CDR1 reads DFQATT; CDR2 reads SNEGSKA (reference sequence). With 60 Vbeta and 13 Jbeta primers, the PCR was carried out. Profiling relied on immunoSEQ multiplex PCR, and the TCRdb table lists in-frame clones only, not all of them. The sample holds roughly 150,000 clones, about two thirds seen once. Findings and caveats of the study: The classifier reportedly diagnosed cytomegalovirus status with high sensitivity and specificity. With further analysis later on, most CMV-associated TCR beta chains appeared HLA-restricted. Exclusion applied to some V segments, including TRBV6-2 and TRBV6-3, as they were indistinguishable.

The sequenced material came from PBMCs. The gene calls are TRBV20-1 and TRBJ2-7; weak D call: TRBD1 (5 bases). The clonotype originates from a man under 40 in good health and CMV-seropositive. The CDR3 nucleotides are TGCAGTGTTCCCAGGGCTGACGAGCAGTACTTC. Its protein is CSVPRADEQYF.